One sample yielded the 4 T cell receptor beta chains listed below, sequenced in a study of cytomegalovirus exposure and HLA in healthy donors. 13 Jbeta primers and 60 Vbeta primers were used for the PCR. TCRdb's copy holds only in-frame clones and misses some; the assay was immunoSEQ multiplex PCR. The sample holds more than 110,000 clones, around 72% seen once. The sequencing sample was made of PBMCs. All receptors come from a human donor in good health.

The chain couples TRBV27 to TRBJ1-3, with no clear D. In germline, CDR1 is MNHEY, CDR2 SMNVEV (reference sequence). Between the trimmed V and J ends, which lost 6 bases and 0 bases, there was a span of 12 bases. There are 15 residues in the CDR3. CDR3 loop: CASRPGTSSGNTIYF. The CDR3 nucleotides read TGTGCCAGCAGGCCGGGAACAAGCTCTGGAAACACCATATATTTT.

The chain links TRBV4-2 to TRBJ2-7; perhaps TRBD2 as D (7 bases). With 4 bases removed from V and 6 bases from J, the gap between germline ends came to 28 bases. The CDR3 length is 18 residues. From germline, CDR1 is LGHNA and CDR2 YNFKEQ. CDR3 DNA sequence: TGTGCCAGCAGCCTGCAGGACAGTCCGGGACTACCCGTCGGCGAGCAGTACTTC. The encoded protein is CASSLQDSPGLPVGEQYF.

In regard to this clone: Germline is not matched at one junction end, which may reflect a read error. This chain links TRBV6-5 with TRBJ1-2; D possibly corresponds to TRBD1 (5 bases). The CDR3 contains 14 residues. CDR1 MNHEY and CDR2 SVGAGI come from the germline V gene. The CDR3 DNA follows: TGTGCCAGCAATCCGGATCAGGGAATATATGGCTACCCCTTC. Its protein is CASNPDQGIYGYPF.

The chain couples TRBV4-1 to TRBJ2-7, with TRBD1 as a possible D gene (6 bases). Germline loops: CDR1 MGHRA, CDR2 YSYEKL. The CDR3 extends over 17 amino acids. V lost 1 base and J lost 0, with 16 bases in between. The CDR3 DNA sequence: TGCGCCAGCAGCCAAGCCCGAACGACAGGTAGCTCCTACGAGCAGTACTTC. It translates to CASSQARTTGSSYEQYF.